What follows are 2 T cell receptor beta chains derived from one specimen sequenced in a study of vaccination effects on CD4 cells after COVID-19. No cognate antigen is known for these TCRs. Expansion with viral peptide pools was applied to antigen-specific CD4+ T cells by the ViraFEST assay prior to sequencing. When roughly eleven days of culture had elapsed, CD4+ T cells were isolated. Two-dose BNT162b2 or mRNA-1273 vaccination was given to participants. Using immunoSEQ multiplex PCR, the repertoire was profiled, and TCRdb retains in-frame clones only, with some absent. The sample includes fewer than 85,000 clones, roughly 80% of them seen just once. The sample here was CD4+ T cells from PBMCs cultured with HCoV-OC43 spike peptides, taken after COVID-19 vaccination. Regarding subset: HCoV-OC43 spike overlapping peptide pool stimulation. These receptors were taken from a human donor who received a COVID-19 vaccine.

V usage is TRBV6-6 and J usage is TRBJ1-5, with 7 bases matching TRBD1. Per the germline V gene, CDR1 is MNHNY and CDR2 is SVGAGI (reference sequence). This CDR3 is 15 amino acids long. After removal of 6 bases from V and 1 base from J, the junction contained 6 bases not matched to a gene. For the CDR3, the DNA is TGTGCCAGCAGCAACAGGGGTTCCAGCAATCAGCCCCAGCATTTT. It is translated as CASSNRGSSNQPQHF.

This clone came up a few times. The V gene is TRBV27, the J gene TRBJ2-7; D call uncertain. Trimming shortened V by 6 bases and J by 1 base, and 16 bases separated the two germline ends. The germline CDR1 and CDR2 sequences are MNHEY and SMNVEV (reference sequence). CDR3 length equals 15 residues. For the CDR3, the DNA is TGTGCCAGCAGGCGGAGAGCAGAGAGTTCCTACGAGCAGTACGTC. It is translated as CASRRRAESSYEQYV.